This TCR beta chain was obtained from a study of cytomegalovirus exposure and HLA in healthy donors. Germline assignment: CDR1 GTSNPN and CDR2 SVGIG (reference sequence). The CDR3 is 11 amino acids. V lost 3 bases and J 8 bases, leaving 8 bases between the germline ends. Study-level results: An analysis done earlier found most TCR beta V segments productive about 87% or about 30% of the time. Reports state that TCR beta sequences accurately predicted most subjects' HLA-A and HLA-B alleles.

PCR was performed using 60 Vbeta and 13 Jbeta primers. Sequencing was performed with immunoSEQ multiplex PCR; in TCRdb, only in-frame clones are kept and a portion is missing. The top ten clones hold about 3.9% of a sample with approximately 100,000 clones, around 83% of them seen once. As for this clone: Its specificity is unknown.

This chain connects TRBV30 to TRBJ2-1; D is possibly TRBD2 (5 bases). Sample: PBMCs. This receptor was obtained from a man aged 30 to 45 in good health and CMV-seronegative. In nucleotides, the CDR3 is TGTGCCTGGAGGCCGAGGGATGAGCAGTTCTTC. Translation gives CAWRPRDEQFF.